This T cell receptor (beta chain) was recovered during a study of CD8 T cells in Susac syndrome. This clonotype has more than one count but fewer than ten. The CDR3 runs 11 residues. V lost 7 bases, J lost 3 bases, and 0 bases stayed unmatched. The V gene's germline CDR1 is MNHEY and CDR2 SVGAGI. Blood CD8+ and CD4+ T cells underwent high-throughput TCR beta sequencing. Healthy donors were controls matched for age and sex. TEMRA cells were FACS-enriched, while CD8+ and CD4+ T cells were negatively isolated. Roughly 0.45 to 1 ug RNA was reverse transcribed with random hexamers. TCRdb reanalysed the immunoSEQ multiplex PCR reads using MiXCR and keeps one entry per CDR3 protein. Among 150,000 to 200,000 distinct CDR3 sequences, about 92% were seen once, and the ten largest hold under 0.085%.

The sequence came from a human donor in good health. Sample: CD4+ T cells from PBMCs. V usage is TRBV6-5 and J usage is TRBJ2-7, with TRBD1 matching over 7 bases. CDR3: CASNRGYEQYF. The CDR3 DNA follows: TGTGCCAGCAACAGGGGCTACGAGCAGTACTTC.